The T cell receptor beta chain under discussion was sequenced for a study of T cell repertoires in cytomegalovirus infection. The germline gives CDR1 PRHDT, CDR2 FYEKMQ (reference sequence). Trimming pared 3 bases from V and 2 bases from J, leaving 14 bases between. The CDR3 totals 15 residues. One entry per CDR3 protein results from TCRdb running MiXCR on the reads. The data contain about 700,000 distinct CDR3 sequences, around a third of them singletons. On this clonotype: Its specificity is not known.

The material sequenced was cultured PBMCs, taken from culture after CMV antigen stimulation. The receptor was isolated from a human donor in good health (CMV status not recorded). Some clones in this sample may be carry-over from other donors' samples. The V gene is TRBV13, the J gene TRBJ2-7; possible D gene TRBD1, 5 bases. CDR3 sequence: CASSFRAALAYEQYF. The CDR3 DNA follows: TGTGCCAGCAGCTTCAGGGCCGCTCTCGCCTACGAGCAGTACTTC.